The 21 T cell receptor beta chains below all came from one sample that was sequenced in a study of vaccination and CD4 T cells after COVID-19. Antigens for these TCRs are unknown. Treatment indicated: roughly 10-day PBMC culture with coronavirus spike peptide pools or control peptides (ViraFEST assay). An Oncomine TCR Beta short-read assay was used to sequence the DNA from cultured CD4+ T cells. TCRdb independently ran MiXCR on the PCR reads; one entry per CDR3 protein. The sample has some 12,000 distinct CDR3 sequences, 45% to 55% seen once. The sample comprised CD4+ T cells from blood, cultured in vitro. These TCRs come from a human donor who had recovered from COVID-19.

The V call is TRBV7-6, the J call TRBJ2-7; no firm D call. This CDR3 region has 15 residues. Trimming removed 5 bases at V and 0 bases at J, with 14 bases between. Germline V gene sequence: CDR1 SGHVS, CDR2 FNYEAQ. The CDR3 protein is CASSPDIRSSYEQYF. The CDR3 nucleotides read TGTGCCAGCAGCCCCGACATAAGGAGCTCCTACGAGCAGTACTTC.

The chain couples TRBV6-1 to TRBJ2-7; 7 bases align to TRBD1. The CDR3 consists of 13 residues. Per germline, CDR1 MNHNS and CDR2 SASEGT. Trimming took 10 bases from V and 0 from J; bases not matched to a gene: 6. The CDR3 region has the DNA TGTGCCACTCACCGGGACAGCTCCTACGAGCAGTACTTC. As protein: CATHRDSSYEQYF.

The rearrangement uses TRBV6-1 and TRBJ2-1; D remains ambiguous. Germline V gene sequence: CDR1 MNHNS, CDR2 SASEGT. There are 16 residues in the CDR3. Trimming pared 5 bases from V and 5 bases from J, leaving 19 bases between. The CDR3 nucleotides read TGTGCCAGCAGTAAGGGCCCAGGAGCATTGGACAATGAGCAGTTCTTC. The encoded protein is CASSKGPGALDNEQFF.

The rearrangement joins TRBV29-1 to TRBJ1-1; D unresolved. Germline CDR1 SQVTM, CDR2 ANQGSEA. Trimming took 7 bases from V and 4 from J, leaving 13 bases between them. This CDR3 spans 12 amino acids. Written as DNA, the CDR3 is TGCAGCGCAAAGGGAGGTATCACTGAAGCTTTCTTT. Translating gives CSAKGGITEAFF.

This chain links TRBV29-1 with TRBJ2-7; D gene ambiguous. This CDR3 region has 11 residues. V lost 7 bases, J lost 9 bases, and 16 bases lay in between. CDR1 and CDR2 from the germline V gene are SQVTM and ANQGSEA. CDR3 bases: TGCAGCGCTTCGGTCGGCGAGACGCAGTACTTC. Its translation: CSASVGETQYF.

The V and J genes are TRBV28 and TRBJ1-1; 7 bases are shared with TRBD1. V lost 2 bases, J lost 4 bases, and 4 bases stayed unmatched. Germline loops: CDR1 MDHEN, CDR2 SYDVKM. The CDR3 loop spans 14 amino acids. The CDR3 spells CASSLAGGFTEAFF. CDR3 sequence (DNA): TGTGCCAGCAGTTTAGCAGGGGGATTCACTGAAGCTTTCTTT.

The chain uses TRBV6-1 and TRBJ2-3; 7 positions agree with TRBD1. From germline, CDR1 is MNHNS and CDR2 SASEGT. J lost 6 bases, V lost 6 bases, and 12 bases had no gene match. The CDR3 loop spans 15 amino acids. CDR3 in DNA: TGTGCCAGCAGCCGATCTACAGGGGAAGGGGATACGCAGTATTTT. This encodes CASSRSTGEGDTQYF.

The chain employs TRBV5-1 and TRBJ2-1; 10 nucleotides line up with TRBD2. CDR1 and CDR2 (germline): SGHRS, YFSETQ. The V and J ends lost 4 bases and 2 bases, in that order; junction bases with no gene match: 3. The CDR3 runs to 15 residues. DNA for the CDR3: TGCGCCAGCAGCGCGCTAGCGGGAGCCTACAATGAGCAGTTCTTC. This codes for CASSALAGAYNEQFF.

The chain couples TRBV11-2 to TRBJ2-7; no definite D call. Germline CDR1 SGHAT, CDR2 FQNNGV. CDR3 size: 14 residues. V lost 5 bases and J 0 bases, leaving 11 bases between the germline ends. The CDR3 DNA reads as TGTGCCAGCAGCCCCGATACGATCTCCTACGAGCAGTACTTC. It translates to CASSPDTISYEQYF.

By proportion, this clonotype is medium-sized. The chain carries TRBV6-1 and TRBJ2-3; 7 nucleotides line up with TRBD1. V lost 5 bases and J lost 3; bases outside the gene matches: 8. The germline V gene has CDR1 MNHNS and CDR2 SASEGT. The CDR3 is 15 residues long. In DNA, the CDR3 is TGTGCCAGCAGTCATGGGACAGCCTCAACAGATACGCAGTATTTT. This translates into CASSHGTASTDTQYF.

This sequence joins TRBV6-5 and TRBJ2-1; TRBD2 might be the D (5 bases). Trimming shortened V by 2 bases and J by 10 bases, and 15 bases separated the two germline ends. The CDR3 sequence is 14 residues long. Germline CDR1 and CDR2: MNHEY and SVGAGI. CDR3 DNA sequence: TGTGCCAGCAGTTACGATCGACTAACGGACGAGCAGTTCTTC. This gives the protein CASSYDRLTDEQFF.

J is TRBJ2-3 and V is TRBV7-8; TRBD1 might be the D (5 bases). Germline-derived CDR1 and CDR2 are SGHVS and FQNEAQ. V was trimmed by 1 base and J by 2 bases, leaving 13 bases between them. The CDR3 has 16 residues. The CDR3 loop is CASSLGLTRDTDTQYF. In DNA, the CDR3 is TGTGCCAGCAGCTTAGGGCTTACCAGGGACACAGATACGCAGTATTTT.

V usage is TRBV3-1 and J usage is TRBJ2-7; 15 bases fit TRBD2. The CDR3 has 16 residues. After removal of 4 bases from V and 6 bases from J, the junction contained 7 bases not matched to a gene. Germline V gives CDR1 LGHDT, CDR2 YNNKEL (reference sequence). In DNA form, the CDR3 reads TGTGCCAGCAGCCCCTCGGGACTAGCGGGAGGCGGCGAGCAGTACTTC. The encoded protein is CASSPSGLAGGGEQYF.

This clonotype is large (0.1 to 1%) by share. V is TRBV7-2 and J is TRBJ2-1; weak D call: TRBD1 (5 bases). Germline-derived CDR1 and CDR2 are SGHTA and FQGNSA. The CDR3 is 15 residues long. Trimming pared 1 base from V and 2 bases from J, leaving 9 bases between. The DNA of the CDR3 is TGTGCCAGCAGCTTAGACAGACAGCCCTACAATGAGCAGTTCTTC. It translates to CASSLDRQPYNEQFF.

This chain connects TRBV2 to TRBJ2-4; a possible D gene is TRBD2 (6 bases). Per germline, CDR1 SNHLY and CDR2 FYNNEI. The CDR3 has 14 amino acids. Trimming stripped 6 bases from V and 0 bases from J, with 9 bases between. The CDR3 spells CASREGLAKNIQYF. CDR3 DNA: TGTGCCAGCAGGGAGGGTTTAGCCAAAAACATTCAGTACTTC.

The chain links TRBV20-1 to TRBJ2-5, with TRBD1 matching over 7 bases. The V gene's germline CDR1 is DFQATT and CDR2 SNEGSKA (reference sequence). The V segment lost 0 bases and the J segment 1 base; nucleotides outside the gene matches: 2. This CDR3 is 14 amino acids long. CDR3 coding DNA: TGCAGTGCTAGAGACGGGACAGCCCAAGAGACCCAGTACTTC. This encodes CSARDGTAQETQYF.

This clonotype was picked up one time. The chain recombines TRBV11-1 with TRBJ2-1, with D tentatively TRBD2 (5 bases). This CDR3 has 15 residues. The germline V and J ends were trimmed by 1 base and 0 bases, with 7 bases remaining between them. Germline V gene data show CDR1 as SGHAT and CDR2 as FQDESV (reference sequence). CDR3 sequence: CASSLGGSSYNEQFF. The CDR3 coding sequence is TGTGCCAGCAGCTTAGGAGGGAGCTCCTACAATGAGCAGTTCTTC.

The rearrangement joins TRBV5-6 to TRBJ1-2, with 7 positions matching TRBD1. The CDR3 has 11 amino acids. Germline V gene sequence: CDR1 SGHDT, CDR2 YYEEEE. Unmatched junction bases numbered 0, after V lost 4 bases and J lost 6 bases. The CDR3 is CASSDRDGYTF. CDR3 coding DNA: TGTGCCAGCAGCGACAGGGATGGCTACACCTTC.

This clonotype was detected a few times. The CDR3, as DNA: TGTGCCAGCAGTTTTGGGATCTATGGCTACACCTTC. Residues: CASSFGIYGYTF. This chain joins TRBV6-2 or TRBV6-3 and TRBJ1-2; D is undetermined. The CDR3 consists of 12 residues. Germline CDR1 MNHEY, CDR2 SVGEGT. The V end was cut by 4 bases, the J end by 4 bases, with 7 bases between.

This clonotype was found once. The chain joins TRBV12-3 or TRBV12-4 to TRBJ2-3; 7 bases match TRBD2. The ends lost 4 bases at V and 0 bases at J; junction bases unmatched: 4. This CDR3 has 15 residues. CDR3 DNA: TGTGCCAGCAGTTCAAACGGGGGGAGCACAGATACGCAGTATTTT. Translation: CASSSNGGSTDTQYF.

The chain employs TRBV12-3 or TRBV12-4 and TRBJ1-5, with D maybe TRBD1 (6 bases). Trimming removed 2 bases from V and 3 bases from J, with 8 bases in between. The CDR3 length is 14 residues. This chain's CDR3 is CASSLKGDNQPQHF. The CDR3 DNA is TGTGCCAGCAGTTTAAAGGGGGACAATCAGCCCCAGCATTTT.